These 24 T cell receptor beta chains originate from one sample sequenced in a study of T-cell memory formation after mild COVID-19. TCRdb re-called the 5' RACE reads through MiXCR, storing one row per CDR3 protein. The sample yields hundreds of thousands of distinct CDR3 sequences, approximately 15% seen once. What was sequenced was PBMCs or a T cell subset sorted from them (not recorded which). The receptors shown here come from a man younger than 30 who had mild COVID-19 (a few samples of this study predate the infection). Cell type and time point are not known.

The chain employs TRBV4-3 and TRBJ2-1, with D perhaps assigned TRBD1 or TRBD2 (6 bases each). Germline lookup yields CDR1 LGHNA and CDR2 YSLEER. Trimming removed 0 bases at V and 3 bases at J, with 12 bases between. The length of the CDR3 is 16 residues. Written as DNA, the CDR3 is TGCGCCAGCAGCCAAGATTTGGGGGGCGACTACAATGAGCAGTTCTTC. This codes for CASSQDLGGDYNEQFF.

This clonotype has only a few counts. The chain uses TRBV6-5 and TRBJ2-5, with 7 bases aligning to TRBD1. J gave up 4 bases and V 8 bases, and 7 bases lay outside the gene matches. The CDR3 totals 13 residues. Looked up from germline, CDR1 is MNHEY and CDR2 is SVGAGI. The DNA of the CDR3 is TGTGCCAGCGCTAAGGGGGCTCGAGAGACCCAGTACTTC. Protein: CASAKGARETQYF.

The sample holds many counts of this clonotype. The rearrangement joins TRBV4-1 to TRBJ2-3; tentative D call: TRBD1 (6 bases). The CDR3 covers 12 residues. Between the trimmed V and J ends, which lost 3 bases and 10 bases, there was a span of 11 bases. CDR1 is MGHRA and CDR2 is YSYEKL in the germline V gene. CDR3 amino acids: CASSHDQGPQYF. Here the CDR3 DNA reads TGCGCCAGCAGCCACGACCAGGGGCCGCAGTATTTT.

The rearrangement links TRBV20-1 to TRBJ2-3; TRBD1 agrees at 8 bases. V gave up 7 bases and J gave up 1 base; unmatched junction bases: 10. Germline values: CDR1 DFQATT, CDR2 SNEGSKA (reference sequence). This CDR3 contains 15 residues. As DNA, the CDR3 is TGCAGTGGAAACGCCGGGACAGGCCGCACAGATACGCAGTATTTT. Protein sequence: CSGNAGTGRTDTQYF.

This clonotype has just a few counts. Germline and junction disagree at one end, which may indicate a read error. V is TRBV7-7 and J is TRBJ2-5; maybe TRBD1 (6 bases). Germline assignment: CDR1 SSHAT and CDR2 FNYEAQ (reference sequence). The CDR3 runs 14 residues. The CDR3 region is CASSSGHSSETQYF. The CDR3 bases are TGTGCTAGCAGCTCGGGACACTCCTCGGAGACCCAGTACTTC. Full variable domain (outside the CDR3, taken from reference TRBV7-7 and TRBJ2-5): GAGVSQSPRYKVTKRGQDVTLRCDPISSHATLYWYQQALGQGPEFLTYFNYEAQPDKSGLPSDRFSAERPEGSISTLTIQRTEQRDSAMYRCASSSGHSSETQYFGPGTRLLVL.

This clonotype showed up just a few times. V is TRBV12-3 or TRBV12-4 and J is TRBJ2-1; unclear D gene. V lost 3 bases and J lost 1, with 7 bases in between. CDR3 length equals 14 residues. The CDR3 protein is CASSLMASYNEQFF. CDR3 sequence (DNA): TGTGCCAGCAGTTTGATGGCTTCCTACAATGAGCAGTTCTTC.

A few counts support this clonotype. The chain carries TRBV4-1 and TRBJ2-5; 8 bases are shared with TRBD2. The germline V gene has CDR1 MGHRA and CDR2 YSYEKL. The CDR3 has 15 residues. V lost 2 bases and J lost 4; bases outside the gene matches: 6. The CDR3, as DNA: TGCGCCAGCAGCCAATCCGGGGGGGCCACAGAGACCCAGTACTTC. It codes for CASSQSGGATETQYF.

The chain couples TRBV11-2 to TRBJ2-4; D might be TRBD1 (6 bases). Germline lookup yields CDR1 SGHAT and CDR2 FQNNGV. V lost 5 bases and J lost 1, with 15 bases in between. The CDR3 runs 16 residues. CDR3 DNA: TGTGCCAGCAGCCCGAGTCCCAGGGGTGCCAAAAACATTCAGTACTTC. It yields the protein CASSPSPRGAKNIQYF.

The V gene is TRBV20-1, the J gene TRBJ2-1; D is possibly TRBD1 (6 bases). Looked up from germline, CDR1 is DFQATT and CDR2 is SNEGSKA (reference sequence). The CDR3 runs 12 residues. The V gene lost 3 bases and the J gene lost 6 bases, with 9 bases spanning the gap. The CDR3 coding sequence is TGCAGTGCTAGTTCCAGGGGCAATGAGCAGTTCTTC. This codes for CSASSRGNEQFF.

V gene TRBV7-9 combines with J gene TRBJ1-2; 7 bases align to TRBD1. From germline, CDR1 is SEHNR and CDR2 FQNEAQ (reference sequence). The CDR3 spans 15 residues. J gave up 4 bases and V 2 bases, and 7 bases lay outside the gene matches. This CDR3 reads CASSLLTGFSYGYTF. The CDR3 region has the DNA TGTGCCAGCAGCTTATTGACAGGGTTCAGCTATGGCTACACCTTC.

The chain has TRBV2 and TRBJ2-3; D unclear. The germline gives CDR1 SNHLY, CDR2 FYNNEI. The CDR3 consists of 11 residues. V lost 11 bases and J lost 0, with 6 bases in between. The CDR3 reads CAPRSTDTQYF. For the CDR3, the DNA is TGTGCCCCTCGTAGCACAGATACGCAGTATTTT.

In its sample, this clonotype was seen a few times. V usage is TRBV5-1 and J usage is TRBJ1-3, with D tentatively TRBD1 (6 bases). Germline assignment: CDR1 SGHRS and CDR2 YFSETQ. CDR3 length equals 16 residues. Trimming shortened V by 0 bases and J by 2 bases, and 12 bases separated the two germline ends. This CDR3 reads CASSLERGGTGNTIYF. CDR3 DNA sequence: TGCGCCAGCAGCTTGGAAAGAGGGGGGACTGGAAACACCATATATTTT.

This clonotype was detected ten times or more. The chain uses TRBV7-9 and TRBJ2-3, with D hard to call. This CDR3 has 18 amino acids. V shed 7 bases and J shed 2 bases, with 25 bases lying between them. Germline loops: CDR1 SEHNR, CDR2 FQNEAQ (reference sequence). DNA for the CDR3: TGTGCCAGCAACCCCTTAAGGGCCACGGACCCACACACAGATACGCAGTATTTT. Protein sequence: CASNPLRATDPHTDTQYF.

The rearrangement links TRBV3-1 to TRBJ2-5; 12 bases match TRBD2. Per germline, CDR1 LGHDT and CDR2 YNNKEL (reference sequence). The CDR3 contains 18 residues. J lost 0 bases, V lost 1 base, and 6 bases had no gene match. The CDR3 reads CASSQALAGGMYQETQYF. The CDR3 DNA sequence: TGTGCCAGCAGCCAAGCGCTAGCGGGGGGGATGTACCAAGAGACCCAGTACTTC.

The CDR3 DNA is TGTGCCAGCAGCGTAGCTAGCGGGGCGGTCGGGGAGCTGTTTTTT. Translating gives CASSVASGAVGELFF. This sequence joins TRBV9 and TRBJ2-2; 9 bases are a match to TRBD2. V lost 0 bases, J lost 7 bases, and 4 bases stayed unmatched. The CDR3 has 15 residues. The germline V gene encodes CDR1 SGDLS and CDR2 YYNGEE.

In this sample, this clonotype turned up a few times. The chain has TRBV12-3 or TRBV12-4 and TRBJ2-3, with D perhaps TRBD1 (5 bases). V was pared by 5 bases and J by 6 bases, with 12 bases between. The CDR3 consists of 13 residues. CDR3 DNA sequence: TGTGCCAGCAGTGCTCAGGGTTACGATACGCAGTATTTT. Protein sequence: CASSAQGYDTQYF.

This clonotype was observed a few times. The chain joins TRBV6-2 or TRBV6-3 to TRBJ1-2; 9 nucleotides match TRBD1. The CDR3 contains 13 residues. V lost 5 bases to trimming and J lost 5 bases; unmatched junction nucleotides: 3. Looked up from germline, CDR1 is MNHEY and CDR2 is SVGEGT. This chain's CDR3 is CASSTGGLYGYTF. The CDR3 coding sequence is TGTGCCAGCAGTACAGGGGGCTTATATGGCTACACCTTC.

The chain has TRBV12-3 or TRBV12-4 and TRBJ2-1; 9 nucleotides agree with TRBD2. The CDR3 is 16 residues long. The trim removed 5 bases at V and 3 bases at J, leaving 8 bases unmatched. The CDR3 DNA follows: TGTGCCAGCAGTCCCAAGACTAGCGGATACTACAATGAGCAGTTCTTC. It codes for CASSPKTSGYYNEQFF.

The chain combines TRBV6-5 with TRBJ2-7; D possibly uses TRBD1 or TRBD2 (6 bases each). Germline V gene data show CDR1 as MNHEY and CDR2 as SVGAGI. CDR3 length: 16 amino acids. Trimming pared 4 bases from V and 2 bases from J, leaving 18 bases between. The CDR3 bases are TGTGCCAGCAGTTCGGGGGCCGGGCGAAATCCCTACGAGCAGTACTTC. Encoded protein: CASSSGAGRNPYEQYF.

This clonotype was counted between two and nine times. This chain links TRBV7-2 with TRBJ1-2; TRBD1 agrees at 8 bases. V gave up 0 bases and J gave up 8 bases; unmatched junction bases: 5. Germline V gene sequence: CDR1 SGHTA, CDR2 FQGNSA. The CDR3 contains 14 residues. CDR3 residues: CASSLAQGARGYTF. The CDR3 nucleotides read TGTGCCAGCAGCTTAGCCCAGGGGGCGAGAGGCTACACCTTC.

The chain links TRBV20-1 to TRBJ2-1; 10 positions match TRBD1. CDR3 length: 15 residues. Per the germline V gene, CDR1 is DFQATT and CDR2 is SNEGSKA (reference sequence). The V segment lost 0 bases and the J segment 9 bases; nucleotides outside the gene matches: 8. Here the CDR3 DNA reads TGCAGTGCTAGAGATATCGGACAGGGGGTGGTTGAGCAGTTCTTC. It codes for CSARDIGQGVVEQFF.

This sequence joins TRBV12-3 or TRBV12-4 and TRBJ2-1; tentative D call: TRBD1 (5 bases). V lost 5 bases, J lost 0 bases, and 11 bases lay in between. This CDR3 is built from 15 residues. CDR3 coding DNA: TGTGCCAGCAGTCCCAGGGATGTCTCCTACAATGAGCAGTTCTTC. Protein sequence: CASSPRDVSYNEQFF.

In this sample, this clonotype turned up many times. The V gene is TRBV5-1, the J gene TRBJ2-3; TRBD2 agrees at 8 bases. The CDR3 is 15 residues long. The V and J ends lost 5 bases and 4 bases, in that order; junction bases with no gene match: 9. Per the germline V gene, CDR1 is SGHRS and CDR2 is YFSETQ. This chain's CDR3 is CASSYGTSNADTQYF. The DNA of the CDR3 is TGCGCCAGCAGTTATGGGACTAGTAATGCAGATACGCAGTATTTT.

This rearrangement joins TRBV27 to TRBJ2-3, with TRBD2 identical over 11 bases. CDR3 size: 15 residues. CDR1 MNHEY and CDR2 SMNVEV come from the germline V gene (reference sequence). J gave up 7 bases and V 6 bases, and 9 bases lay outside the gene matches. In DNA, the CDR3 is TGTGCCAGCAGATATAGCGGGGGGGCAGGTAATACGCAGTATTTT. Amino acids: CASRYSGGAGNTQYF.